This T cell receptor beta chain stems from a study of cytomegalovirus exposure and HLA in healthy donors. The CDR3 runs 14 residues. The V gene end was trimmed by 4 bases and the J gene end by 6 bases; junction bases not matched to a gene: 6. The PCR was carried out with 60 Vbeta primers and 13 Jbeta primers. Clones were read by immunoSEQ multiplex PCR, and TCRdb kept only the in-frame ones, dropping some. The sample carries more than 130,000 clones, 80% recorded once. The chain has TRBV23-1 and TRBJ2-7, with 10 bases that match TRBD1. TRBV23-1 is recorded as an ORF, its role being uncertain. Material for sequencing was PBMCs. The sequence was obtained from a man between 35 and 55 years old in good health and CMV-seropositive. CDR3: CASSLGTGAPEQYF. The CDR3 coding sequence is TGCGCCAGCAGTCTTGGGACAGGGGCTCCCGAGCAGTACTTC.